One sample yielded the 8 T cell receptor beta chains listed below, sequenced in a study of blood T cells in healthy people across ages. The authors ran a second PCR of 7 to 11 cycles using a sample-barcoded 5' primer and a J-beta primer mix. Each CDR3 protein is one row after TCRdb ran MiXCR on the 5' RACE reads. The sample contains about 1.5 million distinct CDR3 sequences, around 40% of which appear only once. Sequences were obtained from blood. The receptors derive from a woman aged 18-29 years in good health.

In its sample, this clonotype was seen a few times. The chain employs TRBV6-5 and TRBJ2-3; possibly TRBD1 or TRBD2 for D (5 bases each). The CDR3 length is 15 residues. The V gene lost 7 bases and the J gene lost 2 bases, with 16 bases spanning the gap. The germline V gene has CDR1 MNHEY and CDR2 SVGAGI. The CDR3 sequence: CASTTVGPTTDTQYF. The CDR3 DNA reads TGTGCCAGCACTACAGTGGGACCAACCACAGATACGCAGTATTTT.

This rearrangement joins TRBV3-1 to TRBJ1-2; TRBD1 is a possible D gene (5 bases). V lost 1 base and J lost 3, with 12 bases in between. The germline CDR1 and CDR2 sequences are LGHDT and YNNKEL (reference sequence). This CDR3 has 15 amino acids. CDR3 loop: CASSQVGATDYGYTF. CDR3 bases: TGTGCCAGCAGCCAAGTAGGGGCTACTGACTATGGCTACACCTTC.

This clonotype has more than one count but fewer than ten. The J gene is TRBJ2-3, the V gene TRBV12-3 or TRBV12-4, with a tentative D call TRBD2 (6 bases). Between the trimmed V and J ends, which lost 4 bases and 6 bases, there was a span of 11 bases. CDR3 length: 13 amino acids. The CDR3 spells CASSSSGSDTQYF. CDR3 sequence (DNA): TGTGCCAGCAGTTCGAGCGGGTCTGATACGCAGTATTTT.

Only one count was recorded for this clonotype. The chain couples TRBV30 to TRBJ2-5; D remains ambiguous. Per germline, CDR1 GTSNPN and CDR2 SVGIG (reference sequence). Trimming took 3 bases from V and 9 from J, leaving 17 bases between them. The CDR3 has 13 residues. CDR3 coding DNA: TGTGCCTGGAGAGAGGCTGGTGGTAGTTCCCAGTACTTC. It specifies CAWREAGGSSQYF.

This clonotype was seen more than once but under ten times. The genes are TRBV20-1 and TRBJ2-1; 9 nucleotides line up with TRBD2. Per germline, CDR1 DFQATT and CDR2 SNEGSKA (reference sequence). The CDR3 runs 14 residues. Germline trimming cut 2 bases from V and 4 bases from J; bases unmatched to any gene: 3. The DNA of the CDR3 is TGCAGTGCTAGAAAGACTAGCGGTTACAATGAGCAGTTCTTC. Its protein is CSARKTSGYNEQFF.

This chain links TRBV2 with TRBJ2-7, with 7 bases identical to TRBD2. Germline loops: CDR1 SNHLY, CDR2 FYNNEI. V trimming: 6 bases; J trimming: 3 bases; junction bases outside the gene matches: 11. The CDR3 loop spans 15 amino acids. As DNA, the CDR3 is TGTGCCAGCAGAAGAGAGCGGGGACCCAACTACGAGCAGTACTTC. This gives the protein CASRRERGPNYEQYF.

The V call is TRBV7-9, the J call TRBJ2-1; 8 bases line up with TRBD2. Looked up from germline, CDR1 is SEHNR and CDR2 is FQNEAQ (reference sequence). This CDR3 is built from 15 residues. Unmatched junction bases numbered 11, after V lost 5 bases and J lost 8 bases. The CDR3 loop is CASSAGGRLFDEQFF. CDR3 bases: TGTGCCAGCAGCGCCGGCGGGAGGTTATTCGATGAGCAGTTCTTC. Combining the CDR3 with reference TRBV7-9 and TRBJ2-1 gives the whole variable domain DTGVSQNPRHKITKRGQNVTFRCDPISEHNRLYWYRQTLGQGPEFLTYFQNEAQLEKSRLLSDRFSAERPKGSFSTLEIQRTEQGDSAMYLCASSAGGRLFDEQFFGPGTRLTVL.

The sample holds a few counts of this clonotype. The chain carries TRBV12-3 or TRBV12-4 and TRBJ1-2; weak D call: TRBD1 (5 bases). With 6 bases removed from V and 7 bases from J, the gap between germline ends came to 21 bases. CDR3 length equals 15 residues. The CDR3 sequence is CASRPSGTEEGGYTF. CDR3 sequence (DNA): TGTGCCAGCAGACCCTCCGGGACGGAAGAGGGTGGCTACACCTTC.